Shown below are 24 T cell receptor beta chains from a single sample sequenced in a study of T cells in Graves' hyperthyroidism and ophthalmopathy. The CDR3 regions of TCR beta were amplified from RNA transcripts. RT-PCR in the first round (using the HTBI primer set) targeted the TCR CDR3. TCRdb ran MiXCR on the multiplex PCR reads and lists one entry per CDR3 protein. The sample carries about 180,000 distinct CDR3 sequences, about 18% recorded once. The source material was blood. The source is a woman in her 50s with Graves' hyperthyroidism.

This clonotype has just a few counts. The chain has TRBV20-1 and TRBJ2-4, with 9 bases identical to TRBD2. The CDR3 runs to 12 residues. V dropped 5 bases and J dropped 7; count of bases not matched to a gene: 3. Germline CDR1 and CDR2: DFQATT and SNEGSKA (reference sequence). CDR3 bases: TGCAGTGCTGAGCGGGGGGTGAACATTCAGTACTTC. Translation: CSAERGVNIQYF.

On this clonotype itself: A read error may explain this, as a much larger clone is one base away. The chain employs TRBV14 and TRBJ1-6; no definite D call. V was trimmed by 0 bases and J by 8 bases, leaving 20 bases between them. Germline-derived CDR1 and CDR2 are SGHDN and FVKESK. There are 18 residues in the CDR3. DNA of the CDR3: TGTGCCAGCAGCCAAGATTCGGCGACACGACCTCACCATTCACCCCTCCACTTT. It is translated as CASSQDSATRPHHSPLHF. The variable domain in full, with the rest retrieved from reference TRBV14 and TRBJ1-6, is EAGVTQFPSHSVIEKGQTVTLRCDPISGHDNLYWYRRVMGKEIKFLLHFVKESKQDESGMPNNRFLAERTGGTYSTLKVQPAELEDSGVYFCASSQDSATRPHHSPLHFGNGTRLTVT.

This clonotype was found many times. V is TRBV20-1 and J is TRBJ1-1, with TRBD1 identical over 10 bases. J was trimmed by 0 bases and V by 1 base; bases with no gene match: 14. CDR3 length equals 19 residues. CDR1 is DFQATT, CDR2 SNEGSKA, per germline (reference sequence). As DNA, the CDR3 is TGCAGTGCTAGAGGTCTTTCCGGGACAGGGGACATCATGAACACTGAAGCTTTCTTT. It yields the protein CSARGLSGTGDIMNTEAFF.

This clonotype was seen many times. The J gene is TRBJ2-7, the V gene TRBV6-6; D call uncertain. Trimming shortened V by 0 bases and J by 1 base, and 7 bases separated the two germline ends. The CDR3 extends over 14 amino acids. Germline lookup yields CDR1 MNHNY and CDR2 SVGAGI (reference sequence). CDR3 loop: CASSYSSGSYEQYF. The DNA for the CDR3 is TGTGCCAGCAGTTACTCGTCAGGATCCTACGAGCAGTACTTC.

The table lists this clonotype with many counts. This chain uses TRBV11-2 with TRBJ2-5; 10 nucleotides align to TRBD2. The CDR3 is made up of 18 amino acids. The J segment lost 1 base and the V segment lost 1 base, leaving 9 bases of the junction unmatched. Germline assignment: CDR1 SGHAT and CDR2 FQNNGV. In DNA, the CDR3 is TGTGCCAGCAGCTTAGTGGGGGCTAGCGGGGGACCCCAAGAGACCCAGTACTTC. This gives the protein CASSLVGASGGPQETQYF.

This clonotype has a handful of counts. The genes are TRBV27 and TRBJ1-3; 7 nucleotides line up with TRBD1. Germline CDR1 and CDR2: MNHEY and SMNVEV (reference sequence). The junction had 3 bases not matched to a gene; V was cut back by 4 bases and J by 0 bases. The CDR3 extends over 15 amino acids. The CDR3 nucleotides read TGTGCCAGCAGTTCGGACAGGTACTCTGGAAACACCATATATTTT. It specifies CASSSDRYSGNTIYF.

This clonotype was seen just once. Here the CDR3 reads CASSLAGAWNQPQHF. The CDR3 DNA sequence: TGTGCCAGCAGTTTAGCGGGGGCTTGGAATCAGCCCCAGCATTTT. The chain has TRBV28 and TRBJ1-5; maybe TRBD1 (6 bases). The V end was cut by 2 bases, the J end by 4 bases, with 12 bases between. Germline values: CDR1 MDHEN, CDR2 SYDVKM. The CDR3 runs to 15 residues.

This clonotype showed up many times. The J gene is TRBJ2-1, the V gene TRBV7-8, with D maybe TRBD2 (5 bases). The germline V gene encodes CDR1 SGHVS and CDR2 FQNEAQ. Trimming removed 4 bases from V and 2 bases from J, with 15 bases in between. This CDR3 spans 16 amino acids. The CDR3 is CASSWTPAGTYNEQFF. As DNA, the CDR3 is TGTGCCAGCAGCTGGACCCCCGCCGGGACCTACAATGAGCAGTTCTTC.

This clonotype was found a few times. V and J are TRBV5-1 and TRBJ2-1; the match to TRBD2 covers 7 bases. The germline gives CDR1 SGHRS, CDR2 YFSETQ. The CDR3 is 17 amino acids. V was pared by 0 bases and J by 2 bases, with 8 bases of the junction left unmatched. CDR3 coding DNA: TGCGCCAGCAGCTTGGAAGGACTAGTTTTCCCCTACAATGAGCAGTTCTTC. Its translation is CASSLEGLVFPYNEQFF.

This clonotype was observed at least ten times. The gene calls are TRBV3-1 and TRBJ1-1; no clear D. V lost 1 base to trimming and J lost 7 bases, with 13 bases between them. This CDR3 contains 14 residues. The germline CDR1 and CDR2 sequences are LGHDT and YNNKEL (reference sequence). The CDR3 spells CASSQGAASFEAFF. CDR3 DNA: TGTGCCAGCAGCCAAGGGGCAGCAAGCTTTGAAGCTTTCTTT.

The chain joins TRBV5-6 to TRBJ2-5, with TRBD2 identical over 7 bases. The junction had 5 bases not matched to a gene; V was cut back by 1 base and J by 5 bases. The CDR3 is 14 amino acids. Germline lookup yields CDR1 SGHDT and CDR2 YYEEEE. CDR3 in amino acids: CASSLPRGVETQYF. The DNA of the CDR3 is TGTGCCAGCAGCTTGCCACGGGGGGTGGAGACCCAGTACTTC.

This clonotype has a count of ten or more. Mismatch with germline at one junction end may stem from a read error. The chain carries TRBV3-1 and TRBJ1-1; 8 bases align to TRBD1. The CDR3 spans 14 residues. CDR1 and CDR2 (germline): LGHDT, YNNKEL (reference sequence). CDR3: CASSQGQGGTEAFF. In nucleotides, the CDR3 is TGTGCCAGCAGTCAAGGACAGGGCGGAACTGAAGCTTTCTTT.

On this clonotype itself: A read error is possible here, since a much larger clone lies one base away. DNA of the CDR3: TGTGCCACCAGCAGTCCCTTTGCAGGGAAATTGAGCACTGAAGCTTTCTTT. Its protein product is CATSSPFAGKLSTEAFF. The chain has TRBV15 and TRBJ1-1; TRBD1 might be the D (5 bases). This CDR3 has 17 amino acids. The V gene lost 3 bases and the J gene lost 4 bases, with 21 bases spanning the gap. Germline CDR1 LNHNV, CDR2 YYDKDF (reference sequence).

At least ten counts were recorded for this clonotype. Written as DNA, the CDR3 is TGTGCCAGCAGTACCTGGACAGTTAGGACCAATGAGCAGTTCTTC. As protein: CASSTWTVRTNEQFF. The chain has TRBV28 and TRBJ2-1; TRBD1 is a possible D gene (6 bases). Germline V gene lookup returns CDR1 MDHEN and CDR2 SYDVKM. V lost 5 bases and J 6 bases, leaving 17 bases between the germline ends. The CDR3 runs 15 residues.

This chain uses TRBV19 with TRBJ2-5, with TRBD2 matching 7 bases. The CDR3 covers 14 residues. Trimming cost V 4 bases and J 5 bases; bases outside gene matches: 7. Germline V CDR1 and CDR2: LNHDA, SQIVND (reference sequence). The CDR3 is CASSTMTSWETQYF. The CDR3 DNA is TGTGCCAGTAGTACCATGACTAGCTGGGAGACCCAGTACTTC. The variable domain in full, with the rest retrieved from reference TRBV19 and TRBJ2-5, is DGGITQSPKYLFRKEGQNVTLSCEQNLNHDAMYWYRQDPGQGLRLIYYSQIVNDFQKGDIAEGYSVSREKKESFPLTVTSAQKNPTAFYLCASSTMTSWETQYFGPGTRLLVL.

This sequence joins TRBV13 and TRBJ1-2; 9 bases align to TRBD1. The germline V gene has CDR1 PRHDT and CDR2 FYEKMQ (reference sequence). The CDR3 totals 15 residues. The V gene end was trimmed by 4 bases and the J gene end by 3 bases; junction bases not matched to a gene: 6. CDR3 coding DNA: TGTGCCAGCAGCTCTAGACAGGGGGAGGACTATGGCTACACCTTC. It encodes CASSSRQGEDYGYTF.

This clonotype was observed at least ten times. The gene calls are TRBV15 and TRBJ1-6, with D unclear. The CDR3 has 16 residues. Trimming removed 0 bases from V and 3 bases from J, with 9 bases in between. Germline loops: CDR1 LNHNV, CDR2 YYDKDF (reference sequence). CDR3 DNA sequence: TGTGCCACCAGCAGAGATCTGGCAAACTATAATTCACCCCTCCACTTT. This translates into CATSRDLANYNSPLHF.

The sample holds many counts of this clonotype. V usage is TRBV6-6 and J usage is TRBJ2-1; 9 bases align to TRBD1. Germline V gene lookup returns CDR1 MNHNY and CDR2 SVGAGI (reference sequence). The CDR3 length is 14 residues. V shed 2 bases and J 7 bases; nucleotides not matched to a gene: 3. CDR3 in amino acids: CASSYRDRANEQFF. The DNA for the CDR3 is TGTGCCAGCAGTTACCGGGACAGGGCTAATGAGCAGTTCTTC.

The chain uses TRBV2 and TRBJ2-3, with TRBD2 matching 9 bases. The CDR3 spans 15 residues. Germline CDR1 SNHLY, CDR2 FYNNEI. J was trimmed by 3 bases and V by 6 bases; bases with no gene match: 7. The CDR3 bases are TGTGCCAGCAGCGGGCGGGGGGGCTTAACAGATACGCAGTATTTT. As protein: CASSGRGGLTDTQYF. Drawing the rest from reference TRBV2 and TRBJ2-3, the complete variable domain is EPEVTQTPSHQVTQMGQEVILRCVPISNHLYFYWYRQILGQKVEFLVSFYNNEISEKSEIFDDQFSVERPDGSNFTLKIRSTKLEDSAMYFCASSGRGGLTDTQYFGPGTRLTVL.

This chain joins TRBV19 and TRBJ2-1; TRBD2 is a possible D gene (5 bases). The germline V and J ends were trimmed by 4 bases and 7 bases, with 8 bases remaining between them. CDR3 length equals 12 residues. Germline CDR1 reads LNHDA; CDR2 reads SQIVND (reference sequence). Here the CDR3 reads CASSNRENEQFF. CDR3 in DNA: TGTGCCAGTAGTAACCGGGAAAATGAGCAGTTCTTC.

This clonotype was counted many times. The V and J genes are TRBV13 and TRBJ2-5, with 9 bases fitting TRBD1. CDR3 length equals 15 residues. Germline V CDR1 and CDR2: PRHDT, FYEKMQ (reference sequence). The J segment lost 6 bases and the V segment lost 5 bases, leaving 10 bases of the junction unmatched. The DNA of the CDR3 is TGTGCCAGCAGCCGCCGTGAGGACAGGGGAAAGACCCAGTACTTC. The encoded protein is CASSRREDRGKTQYF.

This clonotype appeared a few times. This rearrangement joins TRBV5-1 to TRBJ2-7; D gene uncertain. Germline V CDR1 and CDR2: SGHRS, YFSETQ. CDR3 length: 14 residues. The V gene lost 0 bases and the J gene lost 2 bases, with 9 bases spanning the gap. CDR3 region: CASSLERFTYEQYF. CDR3 in DNA: TGCGCCAGCAGCTTGGAACGATTTACCTACGAGCAGTACTTC.

This clonotype was seen ten or more times. The chain couples TRBV5-6 to TRBJ2-7, with D perhaps matching TRBD1 (6 bases). From germline, CDR1 is SGHDT and CDR2 YYEEEE. This CDR3 is built from 15 residues. The V and J ends lost 0 bases and 1 base respectively, with 11 bases between them. CDR3 nucleotide sequence: TGTGCCAGCAGCTTGGATCCAGGGGCGTCCTACGAGCAGTACTTC. It specifies CASSLDPGASYEQYF.

In its sample, this clonotype was seen many times. This chain uses TRBV15 with TRBJ2-5; D assignment may be TRBD1 or TRBD2 (5 bases each). The CDR3 runs to 15 residues. V was pared by 2 bases and J by 1 base, with 11 bases between. CDR1 and CDR2 (germline): LNHNV, YYDKDF (reference sequence). The CDR3 sequence is CATSRTGPSQETQYF. Written as DNA, the CDR3 is TGTGCCACCAGCAGAACGGGGCCCTCCCAAGAGACCCAGTACTTC.